These T cell receptor beta chains were read from a single sample in a study of cytomegalovirus exposure and HLA in healthy donors. Profiled with immunoSEQ multiplex PCR; TCRdb holds only in-frame clones, not every one. The data hold around 190,000 clones, with about 85% observed a single time. The sequenced sample was PBMCs. The receptors originated from a young man in good health and CMV-seropositive. Both conserved end residues are part of each CDR3. The order of the fields is D gene, clone size, V gene, J gene, CDR3 protein, CDR3 DNA. The D gene is left open where the match is weak. Size is omitted from some rows. Given values are once, few, many or a class for expanded clones.

>TRBD2|.|TRBV29-1|TRBJ2-3
CSVSRTSGITDTQYF
TGCAGCGTTTCCCGGACTAGCGGGATCACAGATACGCAGTATTTT
>.|.|TRBV9|TRBJ1-3
CASSVDSGWGNTIYF
TGTGCCAGCAGCGTAGATTCGGGGTGGGGAAACACCATATATTTT
>.|.|TRBV27|TRBJ2-1
CASSLSGAFNEQFF
TGTGCCAGCAGCCTTAGCGGAGCATTCAATGAGCAGTTCTTC
>TRBD2|.|TRBV6-4|TRBJ2-3
CASSPAGLAGGFTDTQYF
TGTGCCAGCAGTCCCGCGGGACTAGCGGGAGGTTTCACAGATACGCAGTATTTT
>.|once|TRBV28|TRBJ2-3
CASRKRAGTPASTDTQYF
TGTGCCAGCAGAAAAAGAGCCGGGACTCCAGCTAGCACAGATACGCAGTATTTT
>TRBD1|.|TRBV29-1|TRBJ1-1
CSVERGTGGGTEAFF
TGCAGCGTTGAGAGGGGAACAGGGGGCGGCACTGAAGCTTTCTTT
>TRBD1|.|TRBV10-3|TRBJ2-7
CAIRIGTGGSEQYF
TGTGCCATCCGGATCGGGACAGGGGGTAGCGAGCAGTACTTC
>.|.|TRBV6-1|TRBJ2-7
CASSGGAYEQYF
TGTGCCAGCAGTGGGGGCGCCTACGAGCAGTACTTC
>TRBD1|.|TRBV11-3|TRBJ2-5
CASSRGQETRETQYF
TGTGCCAGCAGCAGGGGACAGGAGACCAGGGAGACCCAGTACTTC
>.|.|TRBV2|TRBJ2-3
CASSEASVESDTQYF
TGTGCCAGCAGTGAAGCTAGCGTAGAATCAGATACGCAGTATTTT
>.|.|TRBV7-4|TRBJ2-1
CASSPSIAGEQFF
TGTGCCAGCAGCCCCAGTATTGCAGGTGAGCAGTTCTTC
>.|.|TRBV19|TRBJ1-6
CASRVVGGNNSPLHF
TGTGCCAGTAGAGTCGTAGGAGGGAATAATTCACCCCTCCACTTT
>TRBD1|.|TRBV5-1|TRBJ1-2
CASTQGFGLANYGYTF
TGCGCCAGTACACAGGGGTTCGGGTTAGCTAACTATGGCTACACCTTC
>.|.|TRBV6-6|TRBJ2-4
CPPEAAQEAKNIQYF
TGTCCTCCTGAGGCAGCACAAGAAGCCAAAAACATTCAGTACTTC
>TRBD2|.|TRBV16|TRBJ2-3
CASSLHLAGAADTQYF
TGTGCCAGCAGCCTCCATCTAGCGGGGGCCGCAGATACGCAGTATTTT
>TRBD1|.|TRBV29-1|TRBJ1-2
CSHFTGEDGYTF
TGCAGCCATTTTACAGGGGAGGATGGCTACACCTTC
>.|many|TRBV7-2|TRBJ2-1
CASSLAENSYNEQFF
TGTGCCAGCAGCTTAGCGGAGAACTCCTACAATGAGCAGTTCTTC
>.|once|TRBV5-8|TRBJ1-1
CASSFRLEAFF
TGTGCCAGCAGCTTTAGACTTGAAGCTTTCTTT
>.|.|TRBV6-1|TRBJ2-7
CASSEGRGYTYEQYF
TGTGCCAGCAGTGAGGGGAGAGGGTACACCTACGAGCAGTACTTC
>TRBD1|few|TRBV7-9|TRBJ1-2
CATLGDRGQGDYGYTF
TGTGCCACCCTTGGGGACAGGGGGCAAGGAGACTATGGCTACACCTTC
>.|.|TRBV4-1|TRBJ1-1
CASRPRRDPNTEAFF
TGCGCCAGCAGACCTAGACGGGATCCGAACACTGAAGCTTTCTTT
>.|few|TRBV9|TRBJ2-1
CASSPRQDSNEQFF
TGTGCCAGCAGCCCCCGACAGGACAGCAATGAGCAGTTCTTC
>.|.|TRBV18|TRBJ1-5
CASSQRPGMAQHF
TGTGCCAGCTCACAGAGACCGGGAATGGCCCAGCATTTT
>TRBD1|few|TRBV2|TRBJ2-7
CASSATRGHEQYF
TGTGCCAGCAGCGCTACAAGGGGGCACGAGCAGTACTTC
>TRBD2|.|TRBV11-2|TRBJ2-3
CASSLIPAGGGTDTQYF
TGTGCCAGCAGCTTAATCCCAGCGGGAGGAGGCACAGATACGCAGTATTTT
>TRBD2|.|TRBV9|TRBJ2-3
CASTAGGSTDTQYF
TGTGCCAGCACGGCGGGGGGAAGCACAGATACGCAGTATTTT
>.|.|TRBV28|TRBJ1-1
CASTTLWGLSTEAFF
TGTGCCAGCACCACACTCTGGGGACTCAGCACTGAAGCTTTCTTT
>.|once|TRBV6-1|TRBJ1-2
CASSEAFGQAYGYTF
TGTGCCAGCAGTGAAGCGTTTGGGCAGGCCTATGGCTACACCTTC
>.|.|TRBV27|TRBJ1-2
CASSPQGVGGYTF
TGTGCCAGCAGTCCCCAGGGTGTCGGCGGCTACACCTTC
>.|few|TRBV7-8|TRBJ2-2
CASRSTGELFF
TGTGCCAGCAGGTCTACCGGGGAGCTGTTTTTT
>TRBD1|.|TRBV7-3|TRBJ2-3
CASSGTGEDTQYF
TGTGCCAGCAGCGGGACAGGGGAGGATACGCAGTATTTT
>TRBD2|.|TRBV28|TRBJ2-3
CAVASGSPTDTQYF
TGTGCCGTTGCTAGCGGGAGCCCCACAGATACGCAGTATTTT
>.|.|TRBV7-2|TRBJ2-4
CASSLEASSAIQYF
TGTGCCAGCAGCTTAGAGGCTAGCTCGGCCATTCAGTACTTC
>.|.|TRBV13|TRBJ2-2
CASSFPTRSGELFF
TGTGCCAGCAGCTTCCCCACGAGGTCCGGGGAGCTGTTTTTT
>.|.|TRBV6-1|TRBJ1-1
CASSPRGNTEAFF
TGTGCCAGCAGCCCCCGGGGGAACACTGAAGCTTTCTTT
>TRBD2|.|TRBV11-2|TRBJ2-1
CASSLDLSGSSYNEQFF
TGTGCCAGCAGCTTAGACCTTAGCGGGAGCTCCTACAATGAGCAGTTCTTC
>TRBD2|.|TRBV10-3|TRBJ2-3
CAISELTSGIADTQYF
TGTGCCATCAGTGAGCTGACTAGCGGGATAGCAGATACGCAGTATTTT
>.|.|TRBV18|TRBJ1-4
CASSPLGSVGEKLFF
TGTGCCAGCTCACCTCTAGGGAGTGTTGGCGAAAAACTGTTTTTT